The 17 T cell receptor beta chains below all came from one sample that was sequenced in a study of CXCR3-negative and CXCR3-positive naive CD8 T cells. Overall study findings and caveats: More hydrophobic TRB CDR3s occurred in CXCR3-positive than in CXCR3-negative naive cells.

For these TCRs, the target antigens are not known. TRB cDNA libraries were made by UMI-labeled 5' RACE. Following a re-call of the 5' RACE reads, TCRdb has one entry per CDR3 protein and lacks DNA. The sample has approximately 90,000 distinct CDR3 sequences. The sample taken for sequencing was naive CXCR3+ CD8+ T cells from blood. Subset noted: CD45RO-CCR7+CD27+CD95- naive CD8+ T cells expressing CXCR3 (TNR3+). Source of these receptors: a human donor in good health. Some clones in this sample may be carry-over from other donors' samples.

CDR3 loop: CASSLRDSGPGTEAFF. The genes are TRBV7-6 and TRBJ1-1; without DNA, the TCRdb call of TRBD1 cannot be checked. The CDR3 has 16 amino acids. CDR1 and CDR2 (germline): SGHVS, FNYEAQ.

This sequence joins TRBV27 and TRBJ1-2; TCRdb designates TRBD1, a call that cannot be tested without DNA. The CDR3 length is 13 residues. Germline lookup yields CDR1 MNHEY and CDR2 SMNVEV (reference sequence). CDR3 in amino acids: CASSPPGHYGYTF.

This chain uses TRBV7-6 with TRBJ2-7; the D call from TCRdb, TRBD1, cannot be confirmed without DNA. CDR3 size: 14 residues. The V gene's germline CDR1 is SGHVS and CDR2 FNYEAQ. The CDR3 loop is CASSWGQGINEQYF.

The V call is TRBV5-5, the J call TRBJ2-2; TCRdb outputs TRBD1, but without DNA this stays unchecked. Germline V gene data show CDR1 as SGHKS and CDR2 as YYEKEE (reference sequence). This CDR3 comprises 18 residues. CDR3 in amino acids: CASSLPTTTAAVTGELFF.

The V call is TRBV9, the J call TRBJ2-7; TCRdb returns TRBD2, unconfirmable since there is no DNA. CDR1 is SGDLS and CDR2 is YYNGEE in the germline V gene. The CDR3 totals 13 residues. The CDR3 loop is CASSGTRVDEQYF.

V gene TRBV7-9 combines with J gene TRBJ2-7; the TRBD1 assignment by TCRdb is unverifiable without DNA. The CDR3 covers 15 residues. Germline V lookup: CDR1 SEHNR, CDR2 FQNEAQ (reference sequence). CDR3: CASSLVGRGNYEQYF.

The chain's CDR3 is CASSPAVRTAREQFF. The rearrangement links TRBV28 to TRBJ2-1. CDR1 and CDR2 (germline): MDHEN, SYDVKM. CDR3 length: 15 residues.

The rearrangement links TRBV20-1 to TRBJ2-1; TCRdb's D gene call, TRBD2, goes unchecked for lack of DNA. Per germline, CDR1 DFQATT and CDR2 SNEGSKA (reference sequence). The CDR3 loop spans 13 amino acids. This CDR3 reads CSVPGTIYNEQFF.

CDR3 region: CASSLGPSLADEQFF. This chain uses TRBV11-1 with TRBJ2-1; the D gene TCRdb calls, TRBD2, cannot be checked with no DNA. There are 15 residues in the CDR3. Germline V gene data show CDR1 as SGHAT and CDR2 as FQDESV (reference sequence).

The chain couples TRBV12-3 or TRBV12-4 to TRBJ2-7. There are 13 residues in the CDR3. The CDR3 reads CASNKGSSYEQYF.

This chain uses TRBV5-1 with TRBJ2-1; with no DNA, the TCRdb D assignment of TRBD2 cannot be verified. The length of the CDR3 is 17 residues. CDR1 is SGHRS and CDR2 is YFSETQ in the germline V gene. This CDR3 is CASSLGGTSSSYNEQFF.

The rearrangement links TRBV4-1 to TRBJ2-3; TCRdb's D gene call, TRBD2, goes unchecked for lack of DNA. The CDR3 runs 14 residues. Per the germline V gene, CDR1 is MGHRA and CDR2 is YSYEKL. This CDR3 reads CASSQGLSTDTQYF.

The genes are TRBV21-1 and TRBJ2-4; there is no DNA to check the TCRdb D call of TRBD1. TRBV21-1 is a pseudogene segment. This CDR3 is built from 12 residues. The chain's CDR3 is CASSKEGYIQYF.

The V call is TRBV3-1, the J call TRBJ2-2. The length of the CDR3 is 15 residues. Germline values: CDR1 LGHDT, CDR2 YNNKEL (reference sequence). This chain's CDR3 is CASSQQGANTGELFF.

J is TRBJ1-6 and V is TRBV9; as DNA is missing, the TRBD1 call by TCRdb cannot be tested. Germline V gene data show CDR1 as SGDLS and CDR2 as YYNGEE. The CDR3 loop spans 15 amino acids. The chain's CDR3 is CASSASRDPNSPLHF.

The chain combines TRBV3-1 with TRBJ1-2; TCRdb lists TRBD1, though no DNA is available to test this call. Germline-derived CDR1 and CDR2 are LGHDT and YNNKEL (reference sequence). CDR3 length: 15 amino acids. CDR3 sequence: CASSPTGPSNYGYTF.

The rearrangement links TRBV28 to TRBJ1-1; TCRdb's assignment of TRBD1 cannot be checked, as there is no DNA. This CDR3 comprises 13 residues. Germline V gene lookup returns CDR1 MDHEN and CDR2 SYDVKM. The CDR3 spells CASSPLTGMRAFF.